Listed below are T cell receptor beta chains from one sample, sequenced in a study of blood T cell repertoires in COVID-19. Assay: immunoSEQ multiplex PCR; the TCRdb copy retains only in-frame clones and omits some. The table records 70,000 or so clones, around 70% of them present only once. Sequenced material: peripheral blood. The receptors were gathered from a man aged 65 to 85 with acute or convalescent COVID-19. Both conserved end residues are part of each CDR3. The D gene is left open where the match is weak. Size values are once, few and many counts, or a class for expanded clones, and some rows have none.

v_call: TRBV19
clone_size: .
d_call: .
j_call: TRBJ1-4
cdr3_nt: TGTGCCAGGAGAGATTGTGAGGAAAAACTGTTTTTT
cdr3_aa: CARRDCEEKLFF

v_call: TRBV7-8
clone_size: .
d_call: TRBD1
j_call: TRBJ1-5
cdr3_nt: TGTGCCAGCAGCCATACAGGGGGCGGTCAGCCCCAGCATTTT
cdr3_aa: CASSHTGGGQPQHF

v_call: TRBV7-2
clone_size: .
d_call: .
j_call: TRBJ1-5
cdr3_nt: TGTGCCAGCAGCTTTTCGGTGCGACAGCCCCAGCATTTT
cdr3_aa: CASSFSVRQPQHF

v_call: TRBV28
clone_size: .
d_call: .
j_call: TRBJ1-5
cdr3_nt: TGTGCCAGCAGTTTACCCCGGGACTACAATCAGCCCCAGCATTTT
cdr3_aa: CASSLPRDYNQPQHF

v_call: TRBV28
clone_size: once
d_call: .
j_call: TRBJ1-5
cdr3_nt: TGTGCCAGCACCCGGGGGGATCAGCCCCAGCATTTT
cdr3_aa: CASTRGDQPQHF

v_call: TRBV7-2
clone_size: .
d_call: TRBD2
j_call: TRBJ2-7
cdr3_nt: TGTGCCAGCACCCTCGGACTAGCGGGAGCCGAGCAGTACTTC
cdr3_aa: CASTLGLAGAEQYF

v_call: TRBV11-2
clone_size: .
d_call: TRBD1
j_call: TRBJ2-1
cdr3_nt: TGTGCCAGCAGCGACTGGGACAGTCAGCGGTTCTTC
cdr3_aa: CASSDWDSQRFF

v_call: TRBV6-5
clone_size: .
d_call: .
j_call: TRBJ1-1
cdr3_nt: TGTGCCAGCAGTTACTCAAGGGGGACTGAAGCTTTCTTT
cdr3_aa: CASSYSRGTEAFF

v_call: TRBV18
clone_size: .
d_call: TRBD1
j_call: TRBJ2-7
cdr3_nt: TGTGCCAGCTCACCGTGGGACAGAGCCTTCTACGAGCAGTACTTC
cdr3_aa: CASSPWDRAFYEQYF

v_call: TRBV18
clone_size: many
d_call: TRBD2
j_call: TRBJ2-1
cdr3_nt: TGTGCCAGCTCACCGGGGACTAGCGGGAGGGCGAATGATGAGCAGTTCTTC
cdr3_aa: CASSPGTSGRANDEQFF

v_call: TRBV28
clone_size: .
d_call: TRBD2
j_call: TRBJ2-7
cdr3_nt: TGTGCCAGCAGTTTTTCTAGCGGGAGCGTCTACGAGCAGTACTTC
cdr3_aa: CASSFSSGSVYEQYF

v_call: TRBV11-2
clone_size: few
d_call: TRBD2
j_call: TRBJ2-1
cdr3_nt: TGTGCCAGCAGCTTAGATCCCAGCGGGAGGGCCCAATTCTTC
cdr3_aa: CASSLDPSGRAQFF

v_call: TRBV21-1
clone_size: .
d_call: .
j_call: TRBJ2-3
cdr3_nt: TGTGCCAGCAGCAGGAGGGCTAGCGGGAGTATAGAAAGCTGCACAGATACGCAGTATTTT
cdr3_aa: CASSRRASGSIESCTDTQYF

v_call: TRBV18
clone_size: .
d_call: .
j_call: TRBJ1-1
cdr3_nt: TGTGCCAGCTCACCACTAACAGAGTGGGACACTGAAGCTTTCTTT
cdr3_aa: CASSPLTEWDTEAFF

v_call: TRBV2
clone_size: .
d_call: .
j_call: TRBJ2-7
cdr3_nt: TGTGCCAGCAGTGTTGACAGGTTTGACTACGAGCAGTACTTC
cdr3_aa: CASSVDRFDYEQYF

v_call: TRBV5-1
clone_size: .
d_call: TRBD1
j_call: TRBJ2-1
cdr3_nt: TGCGCCAGCAGCTTGGACAGGGGCTACAATGAGCAGTTCTTC
cdr3_aa: CASSLDRGYNEQFF

v_call: TRBV5-1
clone_size: .
d_call: TRBD1
j_call: TRBJ2-7
cdr3_nt: TGCGCCAGCAGCTTGGCCCCCGGGACAGGGGGATACGAGCAGTACTTC
cdr3_aa: CASSLAPGTGGYEQYF

v_call: TRBV9
clone_size: .
d_call: .
j_call: TRBJ2-2
cdr3_nt: TGTGCCAGCAGCGTACAGACGAACACCGGGGAGCTGTTTTTT
cdr3_aa: CASSVQTNTGELFF

v_call: TRBV5-1
clone_size: .
d_call: .
j_call: TRBJ2-5
cdr3_nt: TGCGCCAGCAGCTTGGCGGGGACTGTAAAAGAGACCCAGTACTTC
cdr3_aa: CASSLAGTVKETQYF

v_call: TRBV3-1/TRBV3-2
clone_size: few
d_call: .
j_call: TRBJ2-7
cdr3_nt: TGTGCCAGCAGCCCACAGGGCACCTACGAGCAGTACTTC
cdr3_aa: CASSPQGTYEQYF

v_call: TRBV28
clone_size: .
d_call: .
j_call: TRBJ1-6
cdr3_nt: TGTGCCAGCAGTTTGAGATCTGGGGGGAATTCACCCCTCCACTTT
cdr3_aa: CASSLRSGGNSPLHF

v_call: TRBV3-1/TRBV3-2
clone_size: .
d_call: .
j_call: TRBJ1-4
cdr3_nt: TGTGCCAGCAGCCAAGGGCGGGAAAAACTGTTTTTT
cdr3_aa: CASSQGREKLFF

v_call: TRBV11-3
clone_size: .
d_call: .
j_call: TRBJ1-1
cdr3_nt: TGTGCCAGCAGCCCCCGTGGAGGGACTTATGAAGCTTTCTTT
cdr3_aa: CASSPRGGTYEAFF

v_call: TRBV7-6
clone_size: .
d_call: .
j_call: TRBJ1-2
cdr3_nt: TGTGCCAGCAGCTTGGAGCTGGCGGGCTCAAGTGGCTACACCTTC
cdr3_aa: CASSLELAGSSGYTF

v_call: TRBV10-2
clone_size: few
d_call: .
j_call: TRBJ1-5
cdr3_nt: TGCGCCAGCAGTGATGGGGGCACTCAGCCCCAGCATTTT
cdr3_aa: CASSDGGTQPQHF

v_call: TRBV28
clone_size: .
d_call: .
j_call: TRBJ1-3
cdr3_nt: TGTGCCAGCAGCGGGGGGGTTTTCTCTGGAAACACCATATATTTT
cdr3_aa: CASSGGVFSGNTIYF